This entry concerns a single TCR beta chain. Its antigen is unidentified. Antigen-specific CD4+ T cells were expanded (with viral peptide pools) by the ViraFEST assay ahead of sequencing. After about 10 days in culture, the CD4+ T cells were isolated. A PCR test confirmed that the person had SARS-CoV-2 infection between March and December 2020. The culture medium for two million PBMC per well included roughly 10 IU/ml IL-2 and roughly 10 ug/ml peptides. Days 3 and 7 were when half the medium was replaced with IL-2 medium. Trimming shortened V by 1 base and J by 10 bases, and 14 bases separated the two germline ends. The CDR3 is made up of 14 amino acids. Germline V gene lookup returns CDR1 LGHDT and CDR2 YNNKEL (reference sequence). This sample is part of a study of vaccination effects on CD4 cells after COVID-19. Looking at the study overall: At 16 days and at one week before vaccination, samples were given by two convalescent patients.

Overall study findings and caveats: Spike-reactive clones in convalescents after vaccination were chiefly newly vaccine-induced.

Profiling relied on immunoSEQ multiplex PCR, and the TCRdb table lists in-frame clones only, not all of them. The profile shows roughly 45,000 clones, approximately 70% of them singletons. The clonotype originates from a human donor who had a prior SARS-CoV-2 infection. Specimen: CD4+ T cells from PBMCs cultured with a peptide pool, collected before COVID-19 vaccination. The chain employs TRBV3-1 (or the pseudogene TRBV3-2) and TRBJ2-1; D uncertain. Written as DNA, the CDR3 is TGTGCCAGCAGCCAAGGGCATAGTCGGAACGAGCAGTTCTTC. Translation: CASSQGHSRNEQFF.